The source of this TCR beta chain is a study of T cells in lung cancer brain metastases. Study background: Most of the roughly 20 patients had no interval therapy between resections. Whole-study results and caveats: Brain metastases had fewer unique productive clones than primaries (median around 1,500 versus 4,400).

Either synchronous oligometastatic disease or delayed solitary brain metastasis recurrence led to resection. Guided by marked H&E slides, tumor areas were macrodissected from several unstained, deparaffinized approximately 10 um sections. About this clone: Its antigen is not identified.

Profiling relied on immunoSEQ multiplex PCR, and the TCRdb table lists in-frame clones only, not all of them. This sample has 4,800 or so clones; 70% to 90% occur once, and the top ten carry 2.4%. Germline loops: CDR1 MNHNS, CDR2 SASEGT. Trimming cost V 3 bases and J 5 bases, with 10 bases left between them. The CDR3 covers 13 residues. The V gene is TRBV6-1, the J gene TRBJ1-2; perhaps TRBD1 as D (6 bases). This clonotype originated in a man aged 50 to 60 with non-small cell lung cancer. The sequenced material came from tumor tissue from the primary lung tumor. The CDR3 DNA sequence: TGTGCCAGCAGTGAGCAGGGGAGGTATGGCTACACCTTC. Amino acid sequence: CASSEQGRYGYTF.